This TCR beta chain is from a study of cytomegalovirus exposure and HLA in healthy donors. Trimming took off 7 bases at V and 8 bases at J, with 12 bases between the two ends. The length of the CDR3 is 12 residues. Germline loops: CDR1 LNHDA, CDR2 SQIVND (reference sequence). As for this clone: The same CDR3 arises from other DNA sequences in this sample as well.

13 Jbeta primers and 60 Vbeta primers were used for the PCR. Libraries were prepared by immunoSEQ multiplex PCR; TCRdb keeps only in-frame clonotypes and omits some of them. Among about 120,000 clones listed, roughly 72% were seen once. This chain connects TRBV19 to TRBJ1-5, with D maybe TRBD1 (6 bases). Sequencing was performed on PBMCs. The clonotype originates from a woman in her 50s in good health and CMV-seropositive. The CDR3 loop is CASKGQLEPQHF. The CDR3 DNA sequence: TGTGCCAGTAAAGGACAGTTGGAGCCCCAGCATTTT.